One TCR beta chain is described in this entry. Its matching antigen is unknown. Time point indicated: patch test 3, about 24 weeks after DPC sensitization. Specified treatment: therapeutic diphenylcyclopropenone sensitization with weekly scalp DPC. It was unfractionated whole blood from which total RNA was extracted. TCRdb itself ran the RACE reads through MiXCR, one entry per CDR3 protein. The sample lists 30,000 to 50,000 distinct CDR3 sequences; about 13% were seen once. This sample is part of a study of human T cells and chemical hapten exposure. Findings of the study overall: Once DPC sensitization occurred, TCRs above 1 in 1000 frequency showed no change. Given that the donors had alopecia, their immune response may differ from that seen in healthy people.

Germline loops: CDR1 SQVTM, CDR2 ANQGSEA. V lost 2 bases and J 1 base, leaving 8 bases between the germline ends. There are 13 residues in the CDR3. The TCR was taken from a middle-aged woman with alopecia areata. Some clones in this sample may be carry-over from other donors' samples. V gene TRBV29-1 combines with J gene TRBJ2-5; D is tentatively TRBD1 or TRBD2 (6 bases each). The source was whole blood, collected in connection with sensitization to the hapten diphenylcyclopropenone (DPC). This CDR3 reads CSVERGAQETQYF. Written as DNA, the CDR3 is TGCAGCGTTGAAAGGGGGGCCCAAGAGACCCAGTACTTC.